This T cell receptor beta chain comes out of a study of cytomegalovirus exposure and HLA in healthy donors. Study in general: Most genotyped donors, 75% to 85% of more than 300, had Caucasian-associated genetic ancestry.

PCR was performed using 60 Vbeta and 13 Jbeta primers. Sequenced by immunoSEQ multiplex PCR; TCRdb stores in-frame clones only, minus some. The sample holds 150,000 to 200,000 clones, roughly 79% seen once. Germline CDR1 and CDR2: DFQATT and SNEGSKA (reference sequence). V lost 5 bases and J 4 bases, leaving 6 bases between the germline ends. The CDR3 covers 10 residues. Study-level results: Prediction of most subjects' HLA-A and HLA-B alleles by TCR beta sequences was reportedly accurate. Overall, approximately 150 TCR beta chains were annotated as cytomegalovirus-associated.

Of note for this clone: Its antigen is still unknown.

The chain carries TRBV20-1 and TRBJ2-7, with D hard to call. Sequenced: PBMCs. The receptor was derived from a man under 40 in good health and CMV-seronegative. This CDR3 reads CSASTYEQYF. CDR3 DNA: TGCAGTGCTTCGACTTACGAGCAGTACTTC.